This TCR beta chain originates from a study of blood T cell repertoires in COVID-19. Sequencing used immunoSEQ multiplex PCR; TCRdb keeps in-frame clones, though not all of them. The sample carries 150,000 to 200,000 clones, 84% recorded once. The study drew participants aged about 18 to 90 years from 20 to 30 US areas. This CDR3 is 14 amino acids long. Germline V gives CDR1 LGHDT, CDR2 YNNKEL (reference sequence). V was cut by 5 bases and J by 5 bases, with 13 bases left in between. This receptor was identified in a man aged 50-60 years who had recovered from COVID-19. The sample consisted of PBMCs or T cells enriched from blood (not recorded which). The chain couples TRBV3-1 (or the pseudogene TRBV3-2) to TRBJ1-5; D is possibly TRBD1 (6 bases). CDR3 amino acids: CASSFGQIHQPQHF. For the CDR3, the DNA is TGTGCCAGCAGCTTTGGACAGATCCATCAGCCCCAGCATTTT.